This T cell receptor (beta chain) emerged from a study of blood T cell repertoires in COVID-19. For the study at large: Spain, Italy and the United States supplied samples that represented acute and convalescent COVID-19. PBMCs, B-cell-depleted T cells, or T cells provided the cDNA or gDNA that made up the material.

Seattle participants joined during active infection and were tracked over time. The authors' processing: Amplification of reference gene primers was used by the study to estimate nucleated cell counts. Clones were sequenced by immunoSEQ multiplex PCR, and TCRdb holds only the in-frame ones, with some missing. The V and J calls and clone size were taken over from that table, and D and trimming were inferred from the DNA. The sample lists 120,000 to 150,000 clones; around 91% were seen once. Looked up from germline, CDR1 is LGHNA and CDR2 is YSLEER. This CDR3 contains 13 residues. This clone was observed a single time. A junction boundary mismatches the germline segment, possibly from a read error.

This TCR was sampled from a man in his late teens or twenties with COVID-19, enrolled during active disease. This chain links TRBV4-3 with TRBJ1-4; D is possibly TRBD1 (5 bases). The sequenced sample consisted of peripheral blood. This CDR3 is CASSQGTIGKLLF. CDR3 coding DNA: TGCGCCAGCAGCCAAGGGACAATCGGAAAACTGCTTTTT.